The T cell receptor beta chain under discussion was sequenced for a study of CD8+ T cells in alopecia areata. Study as a whole: Scoring of severity for treated patients was based on percentage of affected scalp area.

Study outcomes and limitations: Mouse data revealed clearer TCR sharing than patient data did, a gap possibly tied to HLA. A great number of expanded lesional clones endured in scalp and blood during tofacitinib.

Reverse transcription of extracted RNA yielded cDNA, which provided the sequencing template. TCRdb's table, derived via immunoSEQ multiplex PCR, lists solely in-frame clones and lacks some. The table includes about 210,000 clones, less than 45% detected once. Regarding this clone: Antigen unknown.

V was pared by 4 bases and J by 15 bases, with 13 bases of the junction left unmatched. Germline CDR1 is MGHRA and CDR2 is YSYEKL. The CDR3 has 13 amino acids. Indicated treatment: oral pan-JAK inhibitor, 5-10 mg twice daily. Investigators sorted PBMCs to obtain both CD4+ and CD8+ T cells. The specimen was CD4+ T cells sorted from blood, collected at approximately week 37, from a patient treated with tofacitinib. The TCR was taken from a human donor with alopecia areata. The chain couples TRBV4-1 to TRBJ2-3; TRBD1 aligns across 7 bases. This chain's CDR3 is CASSPRTGPLIYF. The CDR3 nucleotides are TGCGCCAGCAGCCCGAGGACAGGCCCGCTGATTTATTTT.